These T cell receptor beta chains were read from a single sample in a study of blood T cells in healthy people across ages. TCRdb itself ran the 5' RACE reads through MiXCR, one entry per CDR3 protein. The sample comprises over a million distinct CDR3 sequences, around 59% of which are singletons, and over 5% rests with the top ten. Material for sequencing was blood. These receptors were obtained from a man aged 18 to 29 in good health. CDR3s leave out the opening cysteine and the closing phenylalanine or tryptophan.

J gene | V gene | CDR3 protein
TRBJ2-1 | TRBV12-3/TRBV12-4 | ASSRRFEQF
TRBJ2-5 | TRBV29-1 | SVGGAGETQY
TRBJ2-1 | TRBV5-6 | ASSWLASYNEQF
TRBJ1-6 | TRBV10-2 | ASSTGTVYNSPLH
TRBJ1-1 | TRBV12-3/TRBV12-4 | ASSLHAAQGDTEAF
TRBJ2-2 | TRBV4-1 | ASSQGDGRPTGELF
TRBJ2-1 | TRBV7-9 | ASRFREEGNEQF
TRBJ1-2 | TRBV12-3/TRBV12-4 | ASSSDRHGYT
TRBJ1-5 | TRBV29-1 | SVAGPFNQPQH
TRBJ1-3 | TRBV28 | ASIPPGSGNTIY
TRBJ1-1 | TRBV7-9 | ASSQQGVEAF
TRBJ1-2 | TRBV18 | ASSPNQSRDEKGGYT
TRBJ2-1 | TRBV12-5 | ARGTSSNEQF
TRBJ2-7 | TRBV27 | ASSSRGSEEDEQY
TRBJ2-4 | TRBV20-1 | SASGELLAKNIQY
TRBJ2-7 | TRBV21-1 | ASSPRGNPSYEQY
TRBJ2-3 | TRBV7-2 | ASSLGPATDTQY
TRBJ2-1 | TRBV27 | ASSLGGYEQF
TRBJ2-5 | TRBV5-1 | ASSHGTGYQETQY
TRBJ2-5 | TRBV29-1 | SVPTSGRAMTQY
TRBJ2-2 | TRBV6-1 | ASTTAPDAGELF
TRBJ1-2 | TRBV4-1 | ASSPVETPDYGYT
TRBJ1-3 | TRBV20-1 | SAEQGRSGNTIY
TRBJ2-1 | TRBV7-2 | ANSTQGSAYNEQF
TRBJ2-1 | TRBV6-1 | ASSEGGRSEQF
TRBJ1-6 | TRBV5-6 | ASSVTGPGSPLH
TRBJ2-1 | TRBV29-1 | SVRSGIIDNEQF
TRBJ2-4 | TRBV11-2 | ASSLDQDVLAKNIQY
TRBJ2-3 | TRBV6-4 | ASSEASGRATDTQY
TRBJ1-2 | TRBV7-9 | ASSPGRTLYGYT
TRBJ1-1 | TRBV6-1 | ASRPKTGAGNTEAF
TRBJ1-2 | TRBV5-1 | TTNDGTGLSYGYT
TRBJ2-5 | TRBV10-3 | AITERPSGGYEQY
TRBJ2-5 | TRBV29-1 | SGRDRGKETQY
TRBJ1-1 | TRBV28 | ASSLQWPPAHFAEAF
TRBJ2-2 | TRBV4-3 | ASGREGGLGGELF
TRBJ1-2 | TRBV6-2/TRBV6-3 | ASSAPGDNYGYT
TRBJ2-6 | TRBV15 | ATSPKGPERSGANVLT
TRBJ2-3 | TRBV30 | AWSWGRFDTQY
TRBJ2-7 | TRBV4-1 | ASSQDGTSDEQY
TRBJ1-5 | TRBV20-1 | SAPGGGSGRGMGQPQH
TRBJ2-7 | TRBV12-3/TRBV12-4 | ASSFGGTGLRYEQY
TRBJ1-5 | TRBV7-2 | ASSLEAPSLDQPQH
TRBJ2-5 | TRBV7-9 | ASSLPPLAGSRETQY
TRBJ2-5 | TRBV6-5 | ASSYSQPGLVYLEQY
TRBJ1-5 | TRBV3-1 | ASSHNTGSGNQPQH